The 10 T cell receptor beta chains presented below share a single source sample, sequenced in a study of T cells after yellow fever vaccination. TCRdb recomputed calls from the 5' RACE reads with MiXCR, one row per CDR3 protein. The table has nearly 70,000 distinct CDR3 sequences, approximately 7% seen once. Sample: CD8+ T cells sorted from PBMCs, taken about 41 days after the first yellow fever vaccination. The receptors stem from a young man who received the YFV17D yellow fever vaccine.

Remarks on this clonotype: This clone may be a read error of a much larger clone one base away. The chain combines TRBV7-2 with TRBJ2-2, with no clear D. Trimming removed 4 bases from V and 6 bases from J, with 12 bases in between. This CDR3 region has 14 residues. Germline loops: CDR1 SGHTA, CDR2 FQGNSA. In DNA form, the CDR3 reads TGTGCCAGCAGCTCCTCGACTGGGGCCGGGGAGCTGTTTTTT. Protein: CASSSSTGAGELFF.

The V call is TRBV27, the J call TRBJ1-1, with a tentative D call TRBD1 (5 bases). V lost 4 bases, J lost 4 bases, and 16 bases lay in between. The CDR3 is 15 amino acids. CDR1 and CDR2 (germline): MNHEY, SMNVEV (reference sequence). CDR3 protein: CASSYGGGMSTEAFF. CDR3 nucleotides: TGTGCCAGCAGTTACGGGGGAGGTATGAGCACTGAAGCTTTCTTT.

The chain is built from TRBV7-2 and TRBJ2-3; D gene uncertain. V was trimmed by 2 bases and J by 4 bases, leaving 16 bases between them. Germline CDR1 is SGHTA and CDR2 is FQGNSA. The CDR3 runs 16 residues. CDR3 sequence: CASSLRAAIVSDTQYF. CDR3 coding DNA: TGTGCCAGCAGCTTACGGGCGGCCATAGTGTCAGATACGCAGTATTTT.

This clonotype was seen only a few times. The V call is TRBV12-3 or TRBV12-4, the J call TRBJ2-7; perhaps TRBD1 as D (6 bases). The CDR3 covers 13 residues. V was trimmed by 6 bases and J by 4 bases, leaving 13 bases between them. CDR3 region: CASRQTGSYEQYF. The DNA for the CDR3 is TGTGCCAGCAGGCAGACAGGTTCGTACGAGCAGTACTTC.

There are many counts of this clonotype. The rearrangement uses TRBV5-6 and TRBJ1-1; 7 positions agree with TRBD1. This CDR3 comprises 13 residues. Germline CDR1 SGHDT, CDR2 YYEEEE. Unmatched junction bases numbered 6, after V lost 0 bases and J lost 10 bases. Written as DNA, the CDR3 is TGTGCCAGCAGCTTGGGGACAGGAGGCGGAGCTTTCTTT. Translating gives CASSLGTGGGAFF. The entire variable domain, with the rest obtained from reference TRBV5-6 and TRBJ1-1, is as follows: DAGVTQSPTHLIKTRGQQVTLRCSPKSGHDTVSWYQQALGQGPQFIFQYYEEEERQRGNFPDRFSGHQFPNYSSELNVNALLLGDSALYLCASSLGTGGGAFFGQGTRLTVV.

This clonotype came up many times. The CDR3 here is CASSPFTGGYEQYF. As DNA, the CDR3 is TGTGCCAGCAGTCCCTTCACAGGGGGCTACGAGCAGTACTTC. This sequence joins TRBV27 and TRBJ2-7; TRBD1 matches 8 bases. Germline CDR1 is MNHEY and CDR2 is SMNVEV (reference sequence). CDR3 length: 14 residues. J gave up 3 bases and V 5 bases, and 6 bases lay outside the gene matches.

This clonotype was counted between two and nine times. The chain joins TRBV29-1 to TRBJ2-1; D call uncertain. Germline lookup yields CDR1 SQVTM and CDR2 ANQGSEA. CDR3 length equals 13 residues. V lost 0 bases to trimming and J lost 5 bases, with 8 bases between them. Here the CDR3 reads CSVEDHTNNEQFF. CDR3 nucleotide sequence: TGCAGCGTTGAAGATCACACAAACAATGAGCAGTTCTTC.

This clonotype came up many times. The V and J genes are TRBV24-1 and TRBJ2-3, with D unclear. The V gene's germline CDR1 is KGHDR and CDR2 SFDVKD. The CDR3 length is 13 residues. Deletions cut 9 bases from V and 1 base from J, with 10 bases between. In DNA, the CDR3 is TGTGCCACCTTTGACACCCGCACAGATACGCAGTATTTT. Translated, it gives CATFDTRTDTQYF.

V gene TRBV27 combines with J gene TRBJ2-5; 13 nucleotides line up with TRBD2. Losses at the gene ends were 6 bases for V and 4 bases for J; bases not matched to a gene: 5. CDR3 length: 15 amino acids. Germline V gives CDR1 MNHEY, CDR2 SMNVEV (reference sequence). The CDR3 region has the DNA TGTGCCAGCAGCATGACTAGCGGGGGGATAGAGACCCAGTACTTC. This codes for CASSMTSGGIETQYF.

This clonotype was recorded at least ten times. The gene calls are TRBV3-1 and TRBJ2-2; the D gene is possibly TRBD1 (6 bases). V was pared by 8 bases and J by 6 bases, with 13 bases between. Germline CDR1 reads LGHDT; CDR2 reads YNNKEL (reference sequence). This CDR3 has 13 amino acids. As DNA, the CDR3 is TGTGCCAGCTCCGGGACAAATTCCGGGGAGCTGTTTTTT. Protein: CASSGTNSGELFF. Combining the CDR3 with reference TRBV3-1 and TRBJ2-2 gives the whole variable domain DTAVSQTPKYLVTQMGNDKSIKCEQNLGHDTMYWYKQDSKKFLKIMFSYNNKELIINETVPNRFSPKSPDKAHLNLHINSLELGDSAVYFCASSGTNSGELFFGEGSRLTVL.